The 30 T cell receptor beta chains below were found in one sample sequenced in a study of shared clonotypes between healthy human individuals. Sequencing was performed with immunoSEQ multiplex PCR; in TCRdb, only in-frame clones are kept and a portion is missing. The table shows some 1,600,000 clones, with about 98% occurring only once. Sequenced sample: naive CD4+ T cells sorted from blood. The subset is: CD45RA+ positively selected. These receptors all stem from a man aged 30 to 45 in good health.

CDR3 residues: CASSPRQGPYNEQFF. The CDR3 nucleotides are TGCGCCAGCAGCCCACGACAGGGCCCCTACAATGAGCAGTTCTTC. This sequence joins TRBV5-1 and TRBJ2-1; 7 nucleotides agree with TRBD1. V was pared by 4 bases and J by 2 bases, with 6 bases of the junction left unmatched. The CDR3 has 15 amino acids. CDR1 and CDR2 (germline): SGHRS, YFSETQ.

The rearrangement uses TRBV6-1 and TRBJ2-3; 11 nucleotides agree with TRBD1. This CDR3 has 15 residues. J was trimmed by 4 bases and V by 1 base; bases with no gene match: 1. In germline, CDR1 is MNHNS, CDR2 SASEGT. The CDR3: CASSEGTGGADTQYF. The CDR3 DNA is TGTGCCAGCAGTGAAGGGACAGGGGGCGCAGATACGCAGTATTTT.

This chain connects TRBV10-2 to TRBJ2-2; perhaps D is TRBD1 or TRBD2 (6 bases each). The ends were cut back, 0 bases at V and 5 bases at J, with 19 bases in the middle. Looked up from germline, CDR1 is WSHSY and CDR2 is SAAADI. The CDR3 has 18 residues. CDR3 nucleotide sequence: TGCGCCAGCAGTGAGTCGGGCCGGGGGCGATTTGGTACCGGGGAGCTGTTTTTT. Its protein is CASSESGRGRFGTGELFF.

Notes on this clone: Different DNA sequences within this sample yield the same CDR3. This sequence joins TRBV11-3 and TRBJ2-3; D might be TRBD1 (6 bases). The V and J ends lost 5 bases and 3 bases respectively, with 12 bases between them. Per germline, CDR1 SGHNT and CDR2 YENEEA. The CDR3 is 14 residues long. The CDR3 loop is CASSLSRGTDTQYF. For the CDR3, the DNA is TGTGCCAGCAGCCTTAGCAGGGGTACAGATACGCAGTATTTT.

The gene calls are TRBV5-1 and TRBJ2-2, with 10 bases lining up with TRBD1. The CDR3 spans 17 residues. Germline V gene data show CDR1 as SGHRS and CDR2 as YFSETQ. V dropped 2 bases and J dropped 5; count of bases not matched to a gene: 9. CDR3 region: CASSFFGTGDMTGELFF. The CDR3 DNA follows: TGCGCCAGCAGCTTTTTTGGGACAGGGGATATGACCGGGGAGCTGTTTTTT. Filled out from reference TRBV5-1 and TRBJ2-2, the complete variable domain reads KAGVTQTPRYLIKTRGQQVTLSCSPISGHRSVSWYQQTPGQGLQFLFEYFSETQRNKGNFPGRFSGRQFSNSRSEMNVSTLELGDSALYLCASSFFGTGDMTGELFFGEGSRLTVL.

V usage is TRBV5-4 and J usage is TRBJ2-7, with 10 bases fitting TRBD1. V was clipped by 5 bases and J by 6 bases; unmatched bases: 14. The germline CDR1 and CDR2 sequences are SGHNT and YYREEE (reference sequence). The CDR3 is made up of 16 amino acids. CDR3 loop: CASRSGTGENLREQYF. CDR3 sequence (DNA): TGTGCCAGCAGATCTGGGACAGGGGAGAATTTACGCGAGCAGTACTTC.

This clone was observed a few times. This chain uses TRBV7-2 with TRBJ2-2; D is uncertain. Trimming took 5 bases from V and 7 from J, leaving 8 bases between them. The CDR3 length is 12 residues. CDR1 and CDR2 from the germline V gene are SGHTA and FQGNSA. CDR3 coding DNA: TGTGCCAGCAGCCCCTCTAGCGGGGAGCTGTTTTTT. Translated: CASSPSSGELFF.

The chain has TRBV4-3 and TRBJ2-2; D is unresolved. From germline, CDR1 is LGHNA and CDR2 YSLEER. CDR3 length: 15 residues. V was clipped by 1 base and J by 3 bases, with 9 bases between them. The CDR3 here is CASSQGGGDTGELFF. The CDR3 DNA reads as TGCGCCAGCAGCCAAGGAGGCGGCGACACCGGGGAGCTGTTTTTT.

The gene calls are TRBV19 and TRBJ1-1; D ambiguous. Germline V lookup: CDR1 LNHDA, CDR2 SQIVND (reference sequence). This CDR3 is 14 amino acids long. V was clipped by 9 bases and J by 0 bases, with 14 bases between them. The CDR3 reads CASRPGWVNTEAFF. CDR3 bases: TGTGCCAGCCGACCAGGATGGGTGAACACTGAAGCTTTCTTT.

CDR3 in amino acids: CASSLARVMIPGRTQYF. As DNA, the CDR3 is TGTGCCAGCAGCTTAGCCCGAGTGATGATTCCCGGGCGGACGCAGTATTTT. V and J are TRBV7-8 and TRBJ2-3; D gene ambiguous. The CDR3 is 17 amino acids. Between the trimmed V and J ends, which lost 0 bases and 9 bases, there was a span of 22 bases. Germline V CDR1 and CDR2: SGHVS, FQNEAQ.

This clone was observed a single time. This chain joins TRBV18 and TRBJ2-5, with D perhaps TRBD1 (6 bases). V was trimmed by 2 bases and J by 2 bases, leaving 18 bases between them. The CDR3 runs 17 residues. From germline, CDR1 is KGHSH and CDR2 LQKENI. The CDR3 sequence is CASSPTSGHSTQETQYF. DNA for the CDR3: TGTGCCAGCTCACCAACTTCGGGACACTCAACACAAGAGACCCAGTACTTC. Using reference TRBV18 and TRBJ2-5 for the parts outside the CDR3, the full variable domain is NAGVMQNPRHLVRRRGQEARLRCSPMKGHSHVYWYRQLPEEGLKFMVYLQKENIIDESGMPKERFSAEFPKEGPSILRIQQVVRGDSAAYFCASSPTSGHSTQETQYFGPGTRLLVL.

This chain uses TRBV13 with TRBJ2-1; 10 bases map to TRBD2. Unmatched junction bases numbered 25, after V lost 5 bases and J lost 9 bases. The CDR3 totals 20 residues. Germline V gene sequence: CDR1 PRHDT, CDR2 FYEKMQ (reference sequence). For the CDR3, the DNA is TGTGCCAGCAGCCCTCGGCAGACGGTGGGTACTAGCGGGATAGGGGGTGAGCAGTTCTTC. Its protein is CASSPRQTVGTSGIGGEQFF.

The rearrangement links TRBV2 to TRBJ2-1, with 7 nucleotides matching TRBD2. CDR1 and CDR2 from the germline V gene are SNHLY and FYNNEI. V trimming: 6 bases; J trimming: 10 bases; junction bases outside the gene matches: 9. The CDR3 extends over 13 amino acids. CDR3 protein: CASSDRGGGEQFF. In DNA, the CDR3 is TGTGCCAGCAGCGATCGCGGGGGAGGCGAGCAGTTCTTC.

The chain has TRBV19 and TRBJ2-6, with D possibly matching TRBD1 (6 bases). The CDR3 spans 16 residues. The germline V gene encodes CDR1 LNHDA and CDR2 SQIVND (reference sequence). The V end lost 3 bases, the J end lost 4 bases, and 13 bases lay between the germline ends. This chain's CDR3 is CASSIGRGTGANVLTF. The CDR3 nucleotides are TGTGCCAGTAGTATTGGCAGGGGAACAGGGGCCAACGTCCTGACTTTC.

The rearrangement joins TRBV5-1 to TRBJ1-5, with 7 bases lining up with TRBD1. Germline CDR1 and CDR2: SGHRS and YFSETQ. V was clipped by 0 bases and J by 5 bases; unmatched bases: 11. This CDR3 region has 17 residues. The CDR3 DNA reads TGCGCCAGCAGCTTGGGAGCCAGGGGGGGCCTCCATCAGCCCCAGCATTTT. Translation: CASSLGARGGLHQPQHF.

In the case of this clone: This same CDR3 is encoded by further DNA sequences in the sample. The CDR3 reads CASSAGSTDTQYF. The CDR3 nucleotides are TGCGCCAGCAGCGCCGGGTCCACAGATACGCAGTATTTT. The V and J genes are TRBV5-1 and TRBJ2-3; D ambiguous. Germline-derived CDR1 and CDR2 are SGHRS and YFSETQ. The germline V and J ends were trimmed by 4 bases and 2 bases, with 8 bases remaining between them. The CDR3 loop spans 13 amino acids.

The genes are TRBV11-3 and TRBJ2-1, with 8 bases aligning to TRBD2. Germline V gives CDR1 SGHNT, CDR2 YENEEA. CDR3 length equals 16 residues. V lost 1 base and J lost 7; bases outside the gene matches: 9. The CDR3 DNA reads as TGTGCCAGCAGCTTAGGTAATAGCGGGGCCAGGAATGAGCAGTTCTTC. It codes for CASSLGNSGARNEQFF. The variable domain in full, with the rest retrieved from reference TRBV11-3 and TRBJ2-1, is EAGVVQSPRYKIIEKKQPVAFWCNPISGHNTLYWYLQNLGQGPELLIRYENEEAVDDSQLPKDRFSAERLKGVDSTLKIQPAELGDSAVYLCASSLGNSGARNEQFFGPGTRLTVL.

V usage is TRBV5-1 and J usage is TRBJ2-2; D is unresolved. The CDR3 loop spans 14 amino acids. The V end was cut by 6 bases, the J end by 3 bases, with 12 bases between. Germline CDR1 is SGHRS and CDR2 is YFSETQ. CDR3 sequence: CASNTDLDTGELFF. The CDR3 DNA reads as TGCGCCAGCAATACAGATTTGGACACCGGGGAGCTGTTTTTT. The full variable domain, rest sourced from reference TRBV5-1 and TRBJ2-2, is KAGVTQTPRYLIKTRGQQVTLSCSPISGHRSVSWYQQTPGQGLQFLFEYFSETQRNKGNFPGRFSGRQFSNSRSEMNVSTLELGDSALYLCASNTDLDTGELFFGEGSRLTVL.

The rearrangement uses TRBV4-1 and TRBJ1-5; TRBD1 matches at 7 bases. Unmatched junction bases numbered 7, after V lost 5 bases and J lost 3 bases. This CDR3 spans 15 amino acids. CDR1 is MGHRA, CDR2 YSYEKL, per germline. The CDR3 DNA reads TGCGCCAGCAGCGCCCTGACAGGGATCAATCAGCCCCAGCATTTT. Translating gives CASSALTGINQPQHF.

This chain connects TRBV6-5 to TRBJ2-7; no clear D gene. Looked up from germline, CDR1 is MNHEY and CDR2 is SVGAGI. V gave up 7 bases and J gave up 2 bases, with 15 bases separating them. The CDR3 runs to 14 residues. The CDR3 sequence: CASTPHRTPYEQYF. Here the CDR3 DNA reads TGTGCCAGCACCCCACACCGAACTCCCTACGAGCAGTACTTC.

In its sample, this clone was seen once. The chain combines TRBV5-1 with TRBJ2-7; tentative D call: TRBD1 (6 bases). Germline CDR1 is SGHRS and CDR2 is YFSETQ. Trimming pared 2 bases from V and 3 bases from J, leaving 12 bases between. This CDR3 is 14 amino acids long. CDR3 bases: TGCGCCAGCAGCTTAACAGGGAACCGCTACGAGCAGTACTTC. This translates into CASSLTGNRYEQYF.

With respect to this clone: The same CDR3 is also encoded by other DNA sequences in this sample. The rearrangement uses TRBV7-9 and TRBJ2-5; TRBD2 is a possible D gene (5 bases). With 3 bases removed from V and 1 base from J, the gap between germline ends came to 9 bases. Per germline, CDR1 SEHNR and CDR2 FQNEAQ (reference sequence). This CDR3 has 14 amino acids. In DNA, the CDR3 is TGTGCCAGCAGCTTGAGCGGAGGCCAAGAGACCCAGTACTTC. It yields the protein CASSLSGGQETQYF. The complete variable domain, with remaining parts taken from reference TRBV7-9 and TRBJ2-5, reads DTGVSQNPRHKITKRGQNVTFRCDPISEHNRLYWYRQTLGQGPEFLTYFQNEAQLEKSRLLSDRFSAERPKGSFSTLEIQRTEQGDSAMYLCASSLSGGQETQYFGPGTRLLVL.

This clone was seen once. CDR3 in amino acids: CASSESIKQPRANEQFF. CDR3 coding DNA: TGCGCCAGCAGTGAGTCGATCAAGCAGCCCAGGGCTAATGAGCAGTTCTTC. The chain joins TRBV10-1 to TRBJ2-1, with a possible D match to TRBD1 (5 bases). This CDR3 has 17 residues. CDR1 and CDR2 from the germline V gene are WNHNN and SYGVQD (reference sequence). Trimming pared 0 bases from V and 7 bases from J, leaving 19 bases between.

The V gene is TRBV6-5, the J gene TRBJ1-2; possible D gene TRBD1, 5 bases. This CDR3 is built from 11 residues. Per germline, CDR1 MNHEY and CDR2 SVGAGI. V was cut by 7 bases and J by 8 bases, with 11 bases left in between. The CDR3 reads CASIRGIGYTF. In nucleotides, the CDR3 is TGTGCCAGCATCCGGGGCATAGGCTACACCTTC.

CDR3 in amino acids: CASSLSGQIGPFEFF. The DNA of the CDR3 is TGTGCCAGCAGTTTATCCGGGCAGATCGGGCCTTTTGAGTTCTTC. The chain couples TRBV27 to TRBJ2-1, with D uncertain. Germline CDR1 reads MNHEY; CDR2 reads SMNVEV (reference sequence). CDR3 size: 15 residues. Trimming took 0 bases from V and 14 from J, leaving 20 bases between them.

The chain has TRBV6-5 and TRBJ2-7, with D possibly matching TRBD1 (5 bases). Trimming cost V 8 bases and J 2 bases, with 10 bases left between them. The CDR3 consists of 12 residues. Germline assignment: CDR1 MNHEY and CDR2 SVGAGI. CDR3 region: CASQRQPYEQYF. The CDR3 nucleotides read TGTGCCAGCCAGAGACAGCCCTACGAGCAGTACTTC.

This clone appeared a single time. This chain links TRBV10-3 with TRBJ2-1; a possible D gene is TRBD2 (6 bases). The V gene's germline CDR1 is ENHRY and CDR2 SYGVKD. Deletions cut 4 bases from V and 5 bases from J, with 15 bases between. CDR3 length: 15 residues. The CDR3 DNA is TGTGCCATCAGTGGAGCCATCGGGGGTGACAATGAGCAGTTCTTC. Translated: CAISGAIGGDNEQFF.

V gene TRBV2 combines with J gene TRBJ2-1; TRBD2 matches at 7 bases. The junction had 10 bases not matched to a gene; V was cut back by 6 bases and J by 8 bases. CDR1 SNHLY and CDR2 FYNNEI come from the germline V gene. CDR3 length: 14 residues. This CDR3 reads CASSRNAAGDEQFF. CDR3 in DNA: TGTGCCAGCAGCAGAAATGCGGCGGGGGATGAGCAGTTCTTC.

The genes are TRBV6-6 and TRBJ1-5; 7 bases align to TRBD1. This CDR3 spans 14 amino acids. Germline V gives CDR1 MNHNY, CDR2 SVGAGI (reference sequence). The ends lost 5 bases at V and 3 bases at J; junction bases unmatched: 4. The DNA of the CDR3 is TGTGCCAGCAGTGACAGGGTGAACAATCAGCCCCAGCATTTT. It is translated as CASSDRVNNQPQHF.

The gene calls are TRBV6-5 and TRBJ2-1; TRBD1 agrees at 8 bases. Germline V lookup: CDR1 MNHEY, CDR2 SVGAGI. Trimming cost V 2 bases and J 11 bases; bases outside gene matches: 5. The CDR3 contains 13 residues. For the CDR3, the DNA is TGTGCCAGCAGTTACACGACAGGGGTACAGCAGTTCTTC. This gives the protein CASSYTTGVQQFF.